The 14 T cell receptor beta chains below come from one sample, sequenced in a study of blood T cell repertoires in COVID-19. Assay used: immunoSEQ multiplex PCR; TCRdb lists only in-frame clones, some missing. Of 65,000 to 90,000 clones in the sample, around nine tenths were seen once. The sequenced sample consisted of peripheral blood. The receptor set was obtained from a man aged 25-45 years with acute or convalescent COVID-19.

This chain uses TRBV28 with TRBJ1-2; 9 nucleotides line up with TRBD1. In germline, CDR1 is MDHEN, CDR2 SYDVKM. The V segment lost 6 bases and the J segment 9 bases; nucleotides outside the gene matches: 8. The length of the CDR3 is 13 residues. The DNA for the CDR3 is TGTGCCAGCAGCCTCCGGGACAGGGATAGCTACACCTTC. As protein: CASSLRDRDSYTF.

This chain links TRBV6-1 with TRBJ2-1, with TRBD2 identical over 9 bases. The CDR3 consists of 16 residues. V lost 2 bases to trimming and J lost 7 bases; unmatched junction nucleotides: 9. Looked up from germline, CDR1 is MNHNS and CDR2 is SASEGT. The CDR3 coding sequence is TGTGCCAGCAGTGAACTCGGAGCGGGAGGTGGTAATGAGCAGTTCTTC. Encoded protein: CASSELGAGGGNEQFF.

The rearrangement joins TRBV4-1 to TRBJ1-6; D is possibly TRBD1 (5 bases). The CDR3 spans 15 residues. From germline, CDR1 is MGHRA and CDR2 YSYEKL. V was trimmed by 1 base and J by 6 bases, leaving 10 bases between them. Here the CDR3 reads CASSQGGGGNSPLHF. The CDR3 DNA reads TGCGCCAGCAGCCAAGGCGGGGGGGGTAATTCACCCCTCCACTTT.

J is TRBJ1-3 and V is TRBV19; unclear D gene. Germline-derived CDR1 and CDR2 are LNHDA and SQIVND (reference sequence). The CDR3 loop spans 16 amino acids. V lost 1 base to trimming and J lost 0 bases, with 10 bases between them. CDR3 in amino acids: CASSIGEALSGNTIYF. The CDR3 DNA sequence: TGTGCCAGTAGTATAGGAGAGGCGCTCTCTGGAAACACCATATATTTT.

The J gene is TRBJ2-3, the V gene TRBV7-9; D remains unclear. The germline V gene encodes CDR1 SEHNR and CDR2 FQNEAQ (reference sequence). This CDR3 has 11 amino acids. The V end lost 10 bases, the J end lost 4 bases, and 9 bases lay between the germline ends. CDR3 DNA: TGTGCCAACGAGGTGGCAGATACGCAGTATTTT. The encoded protein is CANEVADTQYF.

The rearrangement links TRBV25-1 to TRBJ2-5; 8 nucleotides agree with TRBD1. Germline-derived CDR1 and CDR2 are MGHDK and SYGVNS. The V segment lost 6 bases and the J segment 2 bases; nucleotides outside the gene matches: 2. The CDR3 has 13 residues. CDR3 sequence reads: CASRGQDQETQYF. The CDR3 bases are TGTGCCAGCAGGGGACAGGATCAAGAGACCCAGTACTTC.

This CDR3 is CASTWGPGGDEQFF. As DNA, the CDR3 is TGTGCCAGCACTTGGGGCCCTGGGGGCGATGAGCAGTTCTTC. The rearrangement joins TRBV6-5 to TRBJ2-1; TRBD1 is a possible D gene (6 bases). CDR3 length: 14 residues. Germline V gene lookup returns CDR1 MNHEY and CDR2 SVGAGI. Trimming removed 7 bases from V and 8 bases from J, with 18 bases in between.

The V call is TRBV5-4, the J call TRBJ2-7, with 7 bases matching TRBD1. The ends lost 0 bases at V and 1 base at J; junction bases unmatched: 4. The germline CDR1 and CDR2 sequences are SGHNT and YYREEE (reference sequence). The CDR3 consists of 15 residues. The CDR3 loop reads CASSLVYRGSYEQYF. The CDR3 nucleotides read TGTGCCAGCAGCTTGGTTTACAGGGGTTCCTACGAGCAGTACTTC.

V usage is TRBV7-9 and J usage is TRBJ2-1, with a possible D match to TRBD1 (5 bases). The ends were cut back, 5 bases at V and 10 bases at J, with 12 bases in the middle. Per germline, CDR1 SEHNR and CDR2 FQNEAQ (reference sequence). This CDR3 contains 12 residues. The CDR3 coding sequence is TGTGCCAGCAGCCTAAGTGGGGCGGAGCAGTTCTTC. This encodes CASSLSGAEQFF.

This rearrangement joins TRBV11-2 to TRBJ2-5; 9 bases agree with TRBD1. Germline V gene data show CDR1 as SGHAT and CDR2 as FQNNGV. V was pared by 5 bases and J by 5 bases, with 9 bases of the junction left unmatched. The CDR3 totals 15 residues. CDR3 residues: CASSHRDRVEETQYF. CDR3 coding DNA: TGTGCCAGCAGCCACCGGGACAGGGTGGAGGAGACCCAGTACTTC.

The count of this clone is one. J is TRBJ2-7 and V is TRBV27; perhaps TRBD2 as D (5 bases). From germline, CDR1 is MNHEY and CDR2 SMNVEV (reference sequence). CDR3 length: 16 residues. V was cut by 6 bases and J by 2 bases, with 20 bases left in between. CDR3 region: CASSRRESGWAYEQYF. The CDR3 DNA reads TGTGCCAGCAGCCGCCGTGAAAGCGGATGGGCCTACGAGCAGTACTTC.

This chain connects TRBV5-1 to TRBJ2-3; possibly TRBD2 for D (6 bases). Germline V gives CDR1 SGHRS, CDR2 YFSETQ. V was trimmed by 0 bases and J by 0 bases, leaving 8 bases between them. This CDR3 has 15 amino acids. The CDR3 loop is CASSLGGTSTDTQYF. CDR3 nucleotide sequence: TGCGCCAGCAGCTTGGGCGGGACTAGCACAGATACGCAGTATTTT.

The V and J genes are TRBV11-2 and TRBJ2-3, with D perhaps matching TRBD2 (7 bases). Deletions cut 1 base from V and 1 base from J, with 18 bases between. The CDR3 has 18 residues. Germline CDR1 reads SGHAT; CDR2 reads FQNNGV. CDR3: CASSLVQRRGGGTDTQYF. The CDR3 nucleotides are TGTGCCAGCAGCTTAGTCCAGCGGAGAGGGGGGGGCACAGATACGCAGTATTTT. The entire variable domain, with the rest obtained from reference TRBV11-2 and TRBJ2-3, is as follows: EAGVAQSPRYKIIEKRQSVAFWCNPISGHATLYWYQQILGQGPKLLIQFQNNGVVDDSQLPKDRFSAERLKGVDSTLKIQPAKLEDSAVYLCASSLVQRRGGGTDTQYFGPGTRLTVL.

This sequence joins TRBV28 and TRBJ2-1, with 8 bases fitting TRBD1. The CDR3 consists of 15 residues. V lost 5 bases to trimming and J lost 9 bases; unmatched junction nucleotides: 12. Germline CDR1 MDHEN, CDR2 SYDVKM. CDR3 protein: CASSVRDRSFSEQFF. The DNA of the CDR3 is TGTGCCAGCAGTGTCCGGGACAGGAGTTTCAGTGAGCAGTTCTTC.